This T cell receptor beta chain was identified during a study of cytomegalovirus exposure and HLA in healthy donors. Overall study context: The same platform was used for the 110 or so validation repertoires and the roughly 720 first-cohort repertoires, a later analysis reported.

TCRdb's table, derived via immunoSEQ multiplex PCR, lists solely in-frame clones and lacks some. The sample has roughly 200,000 clones, about 81% seen once. Study-level results: CMV antigen specificity of a few CMV-associated chains was confirmed in vitro. It was 150 or so TCR beta chains that were listed as cytomegalovirus-associated.

About this clone: The antigen remains undetermined.

Germline trimming cut 6 bases from V and 4 bases from J; bases unmatched to any gene: 12. Germline V gene data show CDR1 as SGDLS and CDR2 as YYNGEE. This CDR3 comprises 15 residues. The chain has TRBV9 and TRBJ2-5; 7 bases line up with TRBD2. The material sequenced was PBMCs. This receptor was identified in a woman aged 25 to 39 in good health and CMV-seronegative. CDR3 residues: CASNPSGVGGETQYF. CDR3 DNA: TGTGCCAGCAACCCCAGCGGGGTGGGGGGAGAGACCCAGTACTTC. The variable domain in full, with the rest retrieved from reference TRBV9 and TRBJ2-5, is DSGVTQTPKHLITATGQRVTLRCSPRSGDLSVYWYQQSLDQGLQFLIQYYNGEERAKGNILERFSAQQFPDLHSELNLSSLELGDSALYFCASNPSGVGGETQYFGPGTRLLVL.